Sequencing of this TCR beta chain was carried out in a study of shared clonotypes between healthy human individuals. Overall study context: CD8 memory received one plate per donor, CD8 naive two, CD4 memory three and CD4 naive three.

Method: immunoSEQ multiplex PCR; TCRdb's copy keeps in-frame clones and lacks some. The sample holds about 610,000 clones, 95% to 97% seen once. Germline V gene data show CDR1 as SGDLS and CDR2 as YYNGEE. The CDR3 has 17 residues. Germline trimming cut 2 bases from V and 1 base from J; bases unmatched to any gene: 9. Naive CD8 cells were CD45RO-negative, positively selected for CCR7, excluding terminally differentiated effector memory CD45RA+ cells. Nashville, Tennessee was home to all donors, who were Caucasian adults. General study results and limits: Roughly 5% of naive CD4 clonotypes were common to a handful of donors. An effect of sequencing depth on clonotype sharing among donors was expected.

As regards this clone: Its target is not known.

The chain uses TRBV9 and TRBJ2-3; TRBD2 matches at 8 bases. This clonotype was sampled from a woman under 40 in good health. The material sequenced was naive CD8+ T cells sorted from blood. The CDR3 reads CASSVDGSGSGTDTQYF. The CDR3, as DNA: TGTGCCAGCAGCGTTGATGGAAGCGGGAGCGGCACAGATACGCAGTATTTT.